The rows below give T cell receptor beta chains drawn from one sample of a study of blood T cell repertoires in COVID-19. Data came from immunoSEQ multiplex PCR; TCRdb stores just in-frame clones and leaves some out. The sample carries under 200,000 clones, about 88% recorded once. The specimen sequenced was peripheral blood. The receptors originated from a man aged 35-49 years with active or convalescent COVID-19. CDR3s include the opening cysteine and the closing phenylalanine or tryptophan. The D gene is left open where the match is weak. Clone size is given for some rows only: seen once, a few or many times, or a class if the clone is expanded.

>TRBD2|TRBJ2-1|TRBV19|NA
CASSMAGGNYNEQFF
TGTGCCAGTAGTATGGCGGGAGGAAACTACAATGAGCAGTTCTTC
>NA|TRBJ1-5|TRBV6-5|NA
CASSLDYSNQPQHF
TGTGCCAGCAGCCTAGACTATAGCAATCAGCCCCAGCATTTT
>TRBD2|TRBJ2-3|TRBV6-5|once
CATSSGRAGTDTQYF
TGTGCCACTTCGAGCGGGAGGGCCGGCACAGATACGCAGTATTTT
>NA|TRBJ2-1|TRBV9|NA
CASSVSPDTHEQFF
TGTGCCAGCAGCGTGTCTCCTGATACACATGAGCAGTTCTTC
>NA|TRBJ1-2|TRBV10-3|NA
CAISEYRELYGYTF
TGTGCCATCAGTGAGTATCGGGAACTCTATGGCTACACCTTC
>TRBD1|TRBJ1-1|TRBV7-8|NA
CASRDRTGTEAFF
TGTGCCAGTAGGGACAGAACAGGCACTGAAGCTTTCTTT
>NA|TRBJ1-3|TRBV13|NA
CASSLRGMSSGNTIYF
TGTGCCAGCAGCCTTAGGGGTATGAGCTCTGGAAACACCATATATTTT
>TRBD1|TRBJ1-4|TRBV28|NA
CASSPGTGREKLFF
TGTGCCAGCAGCCCCGGGACAGGACGGGAAAAACTGTTTTTT
>NA|TRBJ2-7|TRBV6-2/TRBV6-3|NA
CASSSPSTGTTYEQYF
TGTGCCAGCAGTTCCCCATCAACCGGGACAACCTACGAGCAGTACTTC
>NA|TRBJ1-1|TRBV28|NA
CASSSPGSPNTEAFF
TGTGCCAGCAGTTCGCCCGGTTCCCCGAACACTGAAGCTTTCTTT
>TRBD1|TRBJ1-1|TRBV14|NA
CASSQGSGGANTEAFF
TGTGCCAGCAGCCAAGGTTCAGGGGGAGCGAACACTGAAGCTTTCTTT
>NA|TRBJ1-1|TRBV5-4|NA
CASSSSWEIGTEAFF
TGTGCCAGCAGCTCTAGCTGGGAGATTGGAACTGAAGCTTTCTTT
>TRBD2|TRBJ2-1|TRBV6-5|NA
CASSYTRLAGMDEQFF
TGTGCCAGCAGTTACACTAGACTAGCGGGAATGGATGAGCAGTTCTTC
>NA|TRBJ1-3|TRBV11-2|NA
CASSLIQQGNTIYF
TGTGCCAGCAGCTTAATACAACAGGGAAACACCATATATTTT
>TRBD1|TRBJ2-3|TRBV6-5|NA
CASIIRGSDTQYF
TGTGCCAGCATTATCAGGGGGTCAGATACGCAGTATTTT
>NA|TRBJ2-1|TRBV9|NA
CASSVGVGLIDDEQFF
TGTGCCAGCAGCGTCGGAGTGGGACTGATCGACGATGAGCAGTTCTTC
>NA|TRBJ2-2|TRBV27|NA
CASSALSGGYFTGELFF
TGTGCCAGCAGTGCACTTTCGGGGGGCTACTTCACCGGGGAGCTGTTTTTT
>TRBD1|TRBJ1-2|TRBV5-5|NA
CASSSGGRYGYTF
TGTGCCAGCAGCTCAGGGGGCCGCTATGGCTACACCTTC
>NA|TRBJ2-5|TRBV6-5|NA
CATLRGKETQYF
TGTGCCACCCTTCGAGGGAAAGAGACCCAGTACTTC
>NA|TRBJ2-2|TRBV7-9|NA
CASSLVLGDTGELFF
TGTGCCAGCAGCTTAGTGCTCGGGGACACCGGGGAGCTGTTTTTT
>NA|TRBJ2-3|TRBV5-4|NA
CASSPHGGRDTQYF
TGTGCCAGCAGCCCACACGGGGGGCGGGATACGCAGTATTTT
>NA|TRBJ1-1|TRBV29-1|NA
CSVEERGRPEAFF
TGCAGCGTTGAAGAACGGGGTCGACCTGAAGCTTTCTTT